This T cell receptor beta chain was sequenced for a study of T cells in Graves' hyperthyroidism and ophthalmopathy. This clonotype came up many times. Diagnosis relied on clinical symptoms, serum thyroxine and TRAb, thyroid ultrasound and orbital computed tomography. Germline V gene sequence: CDR1 MGHDK, CDR2 SYGVNS. Deletions cut 3 bases from V and 7 bases from J, with 13 bases between. CDR3 length equals 14 residues. TCR beta CDR3 regions were amplified from RNA. The HTBI primer set drove a first-round RT-PCR of the TCR CDR3. TCRdb called the multiplex PCR reads again in MiXCR, with one record for every CDR3 protein. The sample has some 510,000 distinct CDR3 sequences; more than 20% are singletons.

This TCR derives from a young man with Graves' hyperthyroidism. Sequences were obtained from blood. J is TRBJ1-5 and V is TRBV25-1; TRBD1 might be the D (5 bases). The CDR3 is CASSDGGTEQPQHF. CDR3 bases: TGTGCCAGCAGTGACGGCGGGACGGAGCAGCCCCAGCATTTT.